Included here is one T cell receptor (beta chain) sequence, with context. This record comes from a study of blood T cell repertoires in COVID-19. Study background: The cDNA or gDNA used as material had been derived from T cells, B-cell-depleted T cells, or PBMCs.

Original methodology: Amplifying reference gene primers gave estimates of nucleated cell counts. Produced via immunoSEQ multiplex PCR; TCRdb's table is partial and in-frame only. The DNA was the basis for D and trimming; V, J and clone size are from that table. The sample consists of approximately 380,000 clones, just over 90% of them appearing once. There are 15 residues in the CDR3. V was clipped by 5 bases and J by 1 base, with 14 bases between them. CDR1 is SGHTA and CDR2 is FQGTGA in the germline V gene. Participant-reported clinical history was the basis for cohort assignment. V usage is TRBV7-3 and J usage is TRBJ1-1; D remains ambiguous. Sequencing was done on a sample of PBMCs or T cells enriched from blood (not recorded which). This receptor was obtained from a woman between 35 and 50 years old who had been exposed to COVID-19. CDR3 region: CASSPMSSGNTEAFF. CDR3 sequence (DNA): TGTGCCAGCAGCCCTATGAGTTCGGGGAACACTGAAGCTTTCTTT.